One sample yielded the 12 T cell receptor beta chains listed below, sequenced in a study of a mutant IDH1 vaccine in newly diagnosed glioma. This sample's time point: week 35, safety follow-up. Each dose of the vaccine consisted of 300 ug of mutant IDH1 20-mer peptide, with topical imiquimod. Only in-frame clones appear in the TCRdb table, and some are missing; sequencing was by immunoSEQ multiplex PCR. The table records about 27,000 clones, less than 85% of them present only once. The antigens these receptors bind are not known. The sample in question was PBMCs, obtained from a glioma patient whose treatment included an IDH1 peptide vaccine. These receptors all stem from a man aged 25-40 years with glioma.

Sample share makes this clone medium-sized. V usage is TRBV2 and J usage is TRBJ2-7; D might be TRBD1 (6 bases). Germline lookup yields CDR1 SNHLY and CDR2 FYNNEI. V was pared by 11 bases and J by 5 bases, with 22 bases between. This CDR3 spans 14 amino acids. CDR3 loop: CASRGGTGMNEQYF. CDR3 bases: TGTGCCTCCCGAGGGGGAACAGGGATGAACGAGCAGTACTTC. Using reference TRBV2 and TRBJ2-7 for the parts outside the CDR3, the full variable domain is EPEVTQTPSHQVTQMGQEVILRCVPISNHLYFYWYRQILGQKVEFLVSFYNNEISEKSEIFDDQFSVERPDGSNFTLKIRSTKLEDSAMYFCASRGGTGMNEQYFGPGTRLTVT.

The chain uses TRBV4-1 and TRBJ1-1; D call uncertain. Germline values: CDR1 MGHRA, CDR2 YSYEKL. The V gene lost 1 base and the J gene lost 1 base, with 4 bases spanning the gap. The CDR3 length is 13 residues. This CDR3 reads CASSQVENTEAFF. As DNA, the CDR3 is TGCGCCAGCAGCCAAGTGGAGAACACTGAAGCTTTCTTT.

The chain recombines TRBV6-1 with TRBJ2-7; D call uncertain. This CDR3 is 13 amino acids long. Deletions cut 4 bases from V and 3 bases from J, with 10 bases between. Germline V gene lookup returns CDR1 MNHNS and CDR2 SASEGT. CDR3 region: CASSVSRVYEQYF. The CDR3, as DNA: TGTGCCAGCAGTGTTTCCAGAGTCTACGAGCAGTACTTC.

The chain recombines TRBV30 with TRBJ2-3; perhaps TRBD1 as D (6 bases). Trimming left V 7 bases short and J 4 bases short, with 15 bases between. The V gene's germline CDR1 is GTSNPN and CDR2 SVGIG (reference sequence). The CDR3 contains 13 residues. The CDR3 coding sequence is TGTGCCTCGCAGGGGAGAGGGGCAGATACGCAGTATTTT. Encoded protein: CASQGRGADTQYF.

This clone appeared once. The chain links TRBV9 to TRBJ1-5; 7 bases match TRBD1. Germline assignment: CDR1 SGDLS and CDR2 YYNGEE. Trimming at V came to 6 bases and at J to 0 bases, leaving 15 bases not matched to a gene. The CDR3 consists of 18 residues. The CDR3 nucleotides read TGTGCCAGCAAGTATAAACAGGGGAACGTGGATAGCAATCAGCCCCAGCATTTT. This translates into CASKYKQGNVDSNQPQHF.

In DNA form, the CDR3 reads TGTGCCAGTAGTATAGTTTTCGGACTAGCGGGATCCACCGGGGAGCTGTTTTTT. It specifies CASSIVFGLAGSTGELFF. The rearrangement joins TRBV19 to TRBJ2-2, with 12 bases fitting TRBD2. CDR1 and CDR2 from the germline V gene are LNHDA and SQIVND (reference sequence). V dropped 1 base and J dropped 4; count of bases not matched to a gene: 7. The CDR3 extends over 18 amino acids.

The V call is TRBV6-1, the J call TRBJ1-5; 11 nucleotides match TRBD1. The V segment lost 1 base and the J segment 7 bases; nucleotides outside the gene matches: 3. The CDR3 has 15 amino acids. Germline lookup yields CDR1 MNHNS and CDR2 SASEGT. In nucleotides, the CDR3 is TGTGCCAGCAGTGAAGGGACAGGGGGCGCGCAGCCCCAGCATTTT. This translates into CASSEGTGGAQPQHF.

The chain is built from TRBV10-3 and TRBJ2-3; 11 bases are a match to TRBD1. The CDR3 loop spans 20 amino acids. The germline V gene encodes CDR1 ENHRY and CDR2 SYGVKD. With 3 bases clipped from V and 2 bases from J, the junction kept 16 bases outside the gene matches. For the CDR3, the DNA is TGTGCCATCAGTGAACCAGGACAGGGGGCGCGGGGGGGGCTCACAGATACGCAGTATTTT. It translates to CAISEPGQGARGGLTDTQYF.

The chain carries TRBV7-9 and TRBJ1-1, with D unclear. Germline CDR1 and CDR2: SEHNR and FQNEAQ (reference sequence). V gave up 1 base and J gave up 0 bases, with 15 bases separating them. This CDR3 is 17 amino acids long. CDR3: CASSLGVGSPMNTEAFF. The CDR3 bases are TGTGCCAGCAGCTTAGGGGTGGGGAGCCCTATGAACACTGAAGCTTTCTTT.

V is TRBV21-1 and J is TRBJ1-5; the table calls TRBD1, which could not be checked here. TRBV21-1 is a pseudogene locus. The CDR3 length is 16 residues. The CDR3 sequence: CASRRQGHFSNQPQHF. For the CDR3, the DNA is TGTGCCAGCAGGAGACAAGGACACTTTAGCAATCAGCCCCAGCATTTT.

J is TRBJ1-3 and V is TRBV5-6; D is undetermined. V shed 4 bases and J shed 2 bases, with 10 bases lying between them. The CDR3 runs 14 residues. CDR1 SGHDT and CDR2 YYEEEE come from the germline V gene. CDR3 region: CASSVRNPGNTIYF. In DNA, the CDR3 is TGTGCCAGCAGCGTAAGAAATCCTGGAAACACCATATATTTT.

This clone was found once. The rearrangement uses TRBV9 and TRBJ1-1; D not certain. V lost 4 bases and J lost 1, with 11 bases in between. The CDR3 length is 14 residues. CDR1 and CDR2 from the germline V gene are SGDLS and YYNGEE. The CDR3 coding sequence is TGTGCCAGCAGCCATCCGGCTTCGAACACTGAAGCTTTCTTT. Residues: CASSHPASNTEAFF. Together with reference TRBV9 and TRBJ1-1, the CDR3 gives the full variable domain: DSGVTQTPKHLITATGQRVTLRCSPRSGDLSVYWYQQSLDQGLQFLIQYYNGEERAKGNILERFSAQQFPDLHSELNLSSLELGDSALYFCASSHPASNTEAFFGQGTRLTVV.